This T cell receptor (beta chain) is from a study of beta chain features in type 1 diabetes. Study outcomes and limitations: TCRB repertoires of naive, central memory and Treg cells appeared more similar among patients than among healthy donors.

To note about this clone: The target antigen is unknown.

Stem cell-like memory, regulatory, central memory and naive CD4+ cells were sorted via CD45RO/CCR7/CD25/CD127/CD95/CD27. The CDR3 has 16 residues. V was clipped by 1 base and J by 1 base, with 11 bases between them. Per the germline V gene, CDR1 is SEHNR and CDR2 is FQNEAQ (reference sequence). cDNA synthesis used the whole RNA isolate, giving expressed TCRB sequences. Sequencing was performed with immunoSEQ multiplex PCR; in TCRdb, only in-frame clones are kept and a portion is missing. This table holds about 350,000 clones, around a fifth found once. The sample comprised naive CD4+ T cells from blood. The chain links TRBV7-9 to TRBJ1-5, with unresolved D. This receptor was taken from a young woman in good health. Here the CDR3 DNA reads TGTGCCAGCAGCTTAGTAGGAGGGCAGAGCAATCAGCCCCAGCATTTT. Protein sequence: CASSLVGGQSNQPQHF.